Following are 4 T cell receptor beta chains from one sample sequenced in a study of T cells in Graves' hyperthyroidism and ophthalmopathy (dated by TCRdb to between 2019 and 2020). Receptor libraries were prepared by multiplex PCR. For sequencing, an Illumina HiSeq 2000 was employed. Amplification of TCR beta CDR3 regions was carried out from RNA transcripts. The first round of RT-PCR for the TCR CDR3 was performed with the HTBI primer set and the Qiagen OneStep RT-PCR kit. TCRdb redid the processing of the public reads, applying fastp at Q25 and MiXCR, and retained in-frame beta chains. Rows are unified per CDR3 protein, each entry keeping the most common DNA and genes. For this sample there are about 340,000 distinct CDR3 sequences; around 20% appear just once. The top ten hold 50% to 65% of the sample. The source material was blood. These receptors came from a woman aged 50 to 60 with Graves' hyperthyroidism.

CDR3 amino acids: CASSLAGVPGANVLTF. In DNA form, the CDR3 reads TGTGCCAGCAGCTTAGCGGGAGTTCCTGGGGCCAACGTCCTGACTTTC. This sequence joins TRBV5-5 and TRBJ2-6; 8 nucleotides agree with TRBD2. This CDR3 spans 16 amino acids. V shed 2 bases and J 2 bases; nucleotides not matched to a gene: 3. Germline CDR1 and CDR2: SGHKS and YYEKEE (reference sequence). Filled out from reference TRBV5-5 and TRBJ2-6, the complete variable domain reads DAGVTQSPTHLIKTRGQQVTLRCSPISGHKSVSWYQQVLGQGPQFIFQYYEKEERGRGNFPDRFSARQFPNYSSELNVNALLLGDSALYLCASSLAGVPGANVLTFGAGSRLTVL.

The genes are TRBV2 and TRBJ2-1; 14 positions agree with TRBD2. Trimming at V came to 6 bases and at J to 2 bases, leaving 12 bases not matched to a gene. Germline-derived CDR1 and CDR2 are SNHLY and FYNNEI. The CDR3 has 19 amino acids. Here the CDR3 reads CASRAGTSGRSSPYNEQFF. CDR3 coding DNA: TGTGCCAGCAGAGCCGGGACTAGCGGGAGAAGTAGCCCCTACAATGAGCAGTTCTTC.

The chain employs TRBV20-1 and TRBJ1-4; D is uncertain. Germline CDR1 DFQATT, CDR2 SNEGSKA (reference sequence). The CDR3 sequence is 13 residues long. Trimming shortened V by 0 bases and J by 7 bases, and 9 bases separated the two germline ends. In nucleotides, the CDR3 is TGCAGTGCTAGAGATCCAGATAGTGAAAAACTGTTTTTT. Protein product: CSARDPDSEKLFF.

This clonotype was detected many times. The CDR3 sequence is CSARRNLVGNQPQHF. CDR3 in DNA: TGCAGTGCTAGAAGGAACTTGGTAGGCAATCAGCCCCAGCATTTT. The chain uses TRBV20-1 and TRBJ1-5, with unresolved D. CDR3 length equals 15 residues. Trimming took off 2 bases at V and 2 bases at J, with 13 bases between the two ends. Germline V gives CDR1 DFQATT, CDR2 SNEGSKA (reference sequence).